This passage covers 14 T cell receptor beta chains from one sample sequenced in a study of a mutant IDH1 vaccine in newly diagnosed glioma. Assay: immunoSEQ multiplex PCR; the TCRdb copy retains only in-frame clones and omits some. The data contain tens of thousands of clones, more than 80% of them seen just once; the ten biggest clones take up 5% to 7%. Indicated time point: week 35, safety follow-up. Each dose delivered 300 ug of mutant IDH1 20-mer peptide subcutaneously with imiquimod. Their antigen targets remain unknown. The material sequenced was PBMCs, taken from a glioma patient whose treatment included an IDH1 peptide vaccine. These receptors were taken from a middle-aged man with glioma.

J is TRBJ2-2 and V is TRBV7-3; D might be TRBD2 (6 bases). This CDR3 has 15 residues. Germline V gives CDR1 SGHTA, CDR2 FQGTGA. The V gene lost 2 bases and the J gene lost 7 bases, with 14 bases spanning the gap. The CDR3 DNA sequence: TGTGCCAGCAGCTTAGACCGCCGGGAGCACGGGGAGCTGTTTTTT. Its translation is CASSLDRREHGELFF.

This chain connects TRBV7-2 to TRBJ2-3, with 9 bases aligning to TRBD2. Germline values: CDR1 SGHTA, CDR2 FQGNSA. V dropped 3 bases and J dropped 5; count of bases not matched to a gene: 3. The CDR3 spans 14 residues. The chain's CDR3 is CASSFSGGGDTQYF. DNA of the CDR3: TGTGCCAGCAGCTTTAGCGGGGGTGGAGATACGCAGTATTTT.

The chain has TRBV10-1 and TRBJ2-7; 9 nucleotides agree with TRBD1. After removal of 6 bases from V and 3 bases from J, the junction contained 9 bases not matched to a gene. There are 15 residues in the CDR3. CDR1 is WNHNN and CDR2 is SYGVQD in the germline V gene (reference sequence). CDR3 DNA: TGCGCCAGCAGCCCGGGACAGGGATCACACTACGAGCAGTACTTC. This gives the protein CASSPGQGSHYEQYF.

J is TRBJ1-1 and V is TRBV5-6; unclear D gene. Germline V gene sequence: CDR1 SGHDT, CDR2 YYEEEE. The CDR3 length is 14 residues. V was trimmed by 0 bases and J by 5 bases, leaving 11 bases between them. The CDR3 DNA reads as TGTGCCAGCAGCTTGGACGTAAGGCAAACTGAAGCTTTCTTT. This sequence encodes CASSLDVRQTEAFF.

J is TRBJ1-2 and V is TRBV19; D may be TRBD1 (5 bases). V was pared by 3 bases and J by 7 bases, with 12 bases between. This CDR3 comprises 13 residues. In germline, CDR1 is LNHDA, CDR2 SQIVND (reference sequence). The CDR3 protein is CASSIGTLGGYTF. The DNA for the CDR3 is TGTGCCAGTAGTATCGGGACCCTTGGTGGCTACACCTTC.

This clone came up a few times. In DNA form, the CDR3 reads TGTGCCAGTAGTATTCCTACAGGGGAAGGACAGCCCCAGCATTTT. Protein: CASSIPTGEGQPQHF. The chain employs TRBV19 and TRBJ1-5; 7 positions match TRBD1. J was trimmed by 7 bases and V by 3 bases; bases with no gene match: 9. CDR1 is LNHDA, CDR2 SQIVND, per germline (reference sequence). The CDR3 has 15 residues.

V usage is TRBV9 and J usage is TRBJ2-3, with 11 nucleotides matching TRBD2. Trimming at V came to 0 bases and at J to 1 base, leaving 7 bases not matched to a gene. The CDR3 is 18 residues long. Germline CDR1 is SGDLS and CDR2 is YYNGEE. The CDR3 coding sequence is TGTGCCAGCAGCGTAGATCTGACTAGCGGGGCGGGCACAGATACGCAGTATTTT. Translated, it gives CASSVDLTSGAGTDTQYF.

The CDR3 DNA follows: TGTGCCAGCAGCTTTAACGGGAGAAGGAACACCGGGGAGCTGTTTTTT. The encoded protein is CASSFNGRRNTGELFF. This chain joins TRBV5-6 and TRBJ2-2, with D possibly TRBD2 on 6 matching bases. CDR1 is SGHDT, CDR2 YYEEEE, per germline. The CDR3 runs 16 residues. Trimming removed 2 bases at V and 1 base at J, with 12 bases between.

The chain links TRBV19 to TRBJ1-1, with 7 bases lining up with TRBD1. Unmatched junction bases numbered 12, after V lost 9 bases and J lost 11 bases. Germline values: CDR1 LNHDA, CDR2 SQIVND (reference sequence). The CDR3 sequence is 12 residues long. CDR3 sequence reads: CASNRGTLKAFF. CDR3 DNA: TGTGCCAGCAACAGGGGTACACTGAAGGCTTTCTTT.

The V and J genes are TRBV7-2 and TRBJ2-5, with a tentative D call TRBD2 (5 bases). Germline values: CDR1 SGHTA, CDR2 FQGNSA. CDR3 length: 14 amino acids. Trimming stripped 4 bases from V and 1 base from J, with 10 bases between. The CDR3 is CASSSEGSQETQYF. The CDR3 DNA sequence: TGTGCCAGCAGCTCCGAGGGTTCCCAAGAGACCCAGTACTTC.

The chain joins TRBV29-1 to TRBJ2-1, with no clear D. This CDR3 contains 13 residues. With 5 bases removed from V and 1 base from J, the gap between germline ends came to 9 bases. Germline values: CDR1 SQVTM, CDR2 ANQGSEA. The CDR3 nucleotides are TGCAGCGTTAATTTGGGTTCCTACAATGAGCAGTTCTTC. The encoded protein is CSVNLGSYNEQFF.

The chain recombines TRBV15 with TRBJ1-4; a weak D match, TRBD1 (5 bases). The CDR3 is 15 amino acids. Germline lookup yields CDR1 LNHNV and CDR2 YYDKDF (reference sequence). V was shortened by 0 bases and J by 8 bases, with 13 bases between the two germline ends. The CDR3 nucleotides are TGTGCCACCAGCAGAGATCAAGGACACATGGAAAAACTGTTTTTT. Translating it yields CATSRDQGHMEKLFF.

The chain carries TRBV5-6 and TRBJ1-5; maybe TRBD1 (5 bases). The CDR3 totals 14 residues. The V gene's germline CDR1 is SGHDT and CDR2 YYEEEE. V lost 2 bases and J 1 base, leaving 7 bases between the germline ends. CDR3 region: CASSLGESNQPQHF. In DNA, the CDR3 is TGTGCCAGCAGCTTAGGGGAGAGCAATCAGCCCCAGCATTTT. The full variable domain, its missing parts supplied by reference TRBV5-6 and TRBJ1-5, is DAGVTQSPTHLIKTRGQQVTLRCSPKSGHDTVSWYQQALGQGPQFIFQYYEEEERQRGNFPDRFSGHQFPNYSSELNVNALLLGDSALYLCASSLGESNQPQHFGDGTRLSIL.

V and J are TRBV18 and TRBJ2-1; 12 positions match TRBD2. Trimming at V came to 4 bases and at J to 6 bases, leaving 7 bases not matched to a gene. CDR3 length: 16 amino acids. The germline V gene has CDR1 KGHSH and CDR2 LQKENI. The CDR3 sequence: CASSRELAGGSNEQFF. The CDR3 DNA is TGTGCCAGCTCACGAGAACTAGCGGGGGGCAGCAATGAGCAGTTCTTC.